One sample yielded the 16 T cell receptor beta chains listed below, sequenced in a study of chemoradiotherapy in HPV16-positive cancers. This table comes from immunoSEQ multiplex PCR, and its TCRdb copy is limited to in-frame clones, with some not included. Among fewer than 40,000 clones listed, 80% to 95% were seen once. Material: blood, obtained from a patient who underwent chemoradiotherapy. The source is a human donor with HPV-associated anogenital cancer.

The chain has TRBV18 and TRBJ2-5, with TRBD1 matching over 11 bases. From germline, CDR1 is KGHSH and CDR2 LQKENI. The CDR3 covers 21 residues. Losses at the gene ends were 3 bases for V and 5 bases for J; bases not matched to a gene: 23. CDR3 amino acids: CASSPGDRGGPRLAAWETQYF. The CDR3 nucleotides read TGTGCCAGCTCACCGGGGGACAGGGGGGGACCCCGACTAGCGGCATGGGAGACCCAGTACTTC.

The CDR3, as DNA: TGTGCCAGCAACCCGACCGGTAACACCGGGGAGCTGTTTTTT. Encoded protein: CASNPTGNTGELFF. The V and J genes are TRBV7-9 and TRBJ2-2, with D uncertain. The length of the CDR3 is 14 residues. Germline V gene lookup returns CDR1 SEHNR and CDR2 FQNEAQ (reference sequence). Trimming removed 7 bases at V and 2 bases at J, with 11 bases between.

The chain has TRBV9 and TRBJ1-4; D call uncertain. This CDR3 comprises 17 residues. The V and J ends lost 4 bases and 6 bases respectively, with 22 bases between them. Germline V CDR1 and CDR2: SGDLS, YYNGEE. CDR3 DNA sequence: TGTGCCAGCAGCCACGGCGTTGATCGGGGATCCTATGAAAAACTGTTTTTT. Translated: CASSHGVDRGSYEKLFF.

The J gene is TRBJ2-1, the V gene TRBV19; D is undetermined. The CDR3 contains 14 residues. Germline values: CDR1 LNHDA, CDR2 SQIVND (reference sequence). V lost 4 bases and J lost 0, with 7 bases in between. The CDR3, as DNA: TGTGCCAGTAGTACGGGCAACTCCTACAATGAGCAGTTCTTC. Translation: CASSTGNSYNEQFF.

This clone was detected only once. As DNA, the CDR3 is TGTGCCAGCAGCCCCGACCCCATAATTGAAAAACTGTTTTTT. This codes for CASSPDPIIEKLFF. The chain links TRBV5-6 to TRBJ1-4; D is unclear. Per the germline V gene, CDR1 is SGHDT and CDR2 is YYEEEE. The CDR3 spans 14 residues. The V end lost 4 bases, the J end lost 7 bases, and 14 bases lay between the germline ends.

This clone was seen a handful of times. This chain joins TRBV7-6 and TRBJ1-1; D unresolved. Trimming stripped 5 bases from V and 4 bases from J, with 11 bases between. The CDR3 loop spans 13 amino acids. Germline assignment: CDR1 SGHVS and CDR2 FNYEAQ. The CDR3 spells CASSLRAGTEAFF. In nucleotides, the CDR3 is TGTGCCAGCAGCCTTAGGGCCGGCACTGAAGCTTTCTTT.

This clone was counted a single time. J is TRBJ2-2 and V is TRBV19; 8 bases are shared with TRBD1. The CDR3 totals 14 residues. Germline V gene data show CDR1 as LNHDA and CDR2 as SQIVND (reference sequence). J lost 2 bases, V lost 8 bases, and 4 bases had no gene match. The CDR3 here is CASGTGDNTGELFF. CDR3 nucleotide sequence: TGTGCCAGTGGGACAGGAGACAACACCGGGGAGCTGTTTTTT.

This rearrangement joins TRBV5-4 to TRBJ2-7; 8 bases agree with TRBD2. The CDR3 contains 14 residues. CDR1 is SGHNT, CDR2 YYREEE, per germline (reference sequence). The V and J ends lost 3 bases and 4 bases, in that order; junction bases with no gene match: 6. This CDR3 reads CASSSGTRGYEQYF. In DNA, the CDR3 is TGTGCCAGCAGCTCCGGGACTAGAGGGTACGAGCAGTACTTC. Full variable domain (outside the CDR3, taken from reference TRBV5-4 and TRBJ2-7): ETGVTQSPTHLIKTRGQQVTLRCSSQSGHNTVSWYQQALGQGPQFIFQYYREEENGRGNFPPRFSGLQFPNYSSELNVNALELDDSALYLCASSSGTRGYEQYFGPGTRLTVT.

The J gene is TRBJ2-6, the V gene TRBV6-1; D is unresolved. This CDR3 has 17 amino acids. Germline CDR1 is MNHNS and CDR2 is SASEGT. Trimming removed 3 bases at V and 4 bases at J, with 16 bases between. Here the CDR3 reads CASSDQPGGAGANVLTF. CDR3 bases: TGTGCCAGCAGTGACCAGCCGGGCGGTGCGGGGGCCAACGTCCTGACTTTC.

The chain carries TRBV6-5 and TRBJ2-7, with D possibly being TRBD1 (6 bases). The V gene's germline CDR1 is MNHEY and CDR2 SVGAGI. V lost 4 bases and J lost 3, with 10 bases in between. The CDR3 runs to 13 residues. In DNA, the CDR3 is TGTGCCAGCAGTTGGCAGGGGAGCTACGAGCAGTACTTC. This translates into CASSWQGSYEQYF.

This chain links TRBV5-1 with TRBJ2-7, with D possibly TRBD1 on 5 matching bases. Germline loops: CDR1 SGHRS, CDR2 YFSETQ. V lost 0 bases and J 5 bases, leaving 15 bases between the germline ends. The CDR3 has 15 amino acids. DNA of the CDR3: TGCGCCAGCAGCTTGGACAGGCTTCCTCAACACGAGCAGTACTTC. Protein: CASSLDRLPQHEQYF. Full variable domain (missing parts from reference TRBV5-1 and TRBJ2-7): KAGVTQTPRYLIKTRGQQVTLSCSPISGHRSVSWYQQTPGQGLQFLFEYFSETQRNKGNFPGRFSGRQFSNSRSEMNVSTLELGDSALYLCASSLDRLPQHEQYFGPGTRLTVT.

This clone appeared once. Here the CDR3 DNA reads TGTGCCAGCAGCCTACAGGTCCTATCTAACTATGGCTACACCTTC. Translating it yields CASSLQVLSNYGYTF. V gene TRBV7-2 combines with J gene TRBJ1-2; a possible D gene is TRBD1 (5 bases). V was pared by 5 bases and J by 0 bases, with 13 bases between. Germline V gene data show CDR1 as SGHTA and CDR2 as FQGNSA. This CDR3 region has 15 residues. The variable domain in full, completed from reference TRBV7-2 and TRBJ1-2, reads GAGVSQSPSNKVTEKGKDVELRCDPISGHTALYWYRQSLGQGLEFLIYFQGNSAPDKSGLPSDRFSAERTGGSVSTLTIQRTQQEDSAVYLCASSLQVLSNYGYTFGSGTRLTVV.

This rearrangement joins TRBV18 to TRBJ2-2; 13 bases align to TRBD2. The ends lost 3 bases at V and 4 bases at J; junction bases unmatched: 5. Germline V CDR1 and CDR2: KGHSH, LQKENI. The CDR3 runs 17 residues. The CDR3 DNA reads TGTGCCAGCTCACCGCCGGGACTAGCGGGGTCCACCGGGGAGCTGTTTTTT. The encoded protein is CASSPPGLAGSTGELFF.

The chain links TRBV19 to TRBJ1-1; D is ambiguous. Trimming removed 5 bases at V and 4 bases at J, with 8 bases between. Germline V gene data show CDR1 as LNHDA and CDR2 as SQIVND (reference sequence). The CDR3 has 12 amino acids. The CDR3 DNA follows: TGTGCCAGTAGTGCGAGCCGCACTGAAGCTTTCTTT. The encoded protein is CASSASRTEAFF.

The chain couples TRBV7-2 to TRBJ2-7; no clear D. CDR1 is SGHTA, CDR2 FQGNSA, per germline. The length of the CDR3 is 15 residues. Trimming took off 2 bases at V and 4 bases at J, with 15 bases between the two ends. In DNA, the CDR3 is TGTGCCAGCAGCTTAAGGTGGGGTTCCGGATACGAGCAGTACTTC. It translates to CASSLRWGSGYEQYF.

The count of this clone is one. The CDR3 spells CASSHRDREGEQYF. CDR3 bases: TGCGCCAGCAGCCACCGGGACCGGGAGGGCGAGCAGTACTTC. The chain carries TRBV4-3 and TRBJ2-7, with TRBD2 identical over 8 bases. The V and J ends lost 3 bases and 6 bases, in that order; junction bases with no gene match: 7. The germline V gene has CDR1 LGHNA and CDR2 YSLEER. The CDR3 totals 14 residues.